The 12 T cell receptor beta chains below come from one sample, sequenced in a study of T cells in localized non-small cell lung cancer (dated by TCRdb to about 2020). The library relied on the immunoSEQ multiplex PCR assay. As stored in TCRdb, this immuneACCESS dataset retains in-frame rearrangements with V and J assigned. A fraction of the clones does not appear; measured against another copy, unresolved V genes explain less than half of the discrepancy, and the remainder lacks a known reason. Present in this sample are about 17,000 clones, 65% to 85% of which were seen just once. The ten largest clones represent roughly 36% of the sample. Sequenced here: peripheral blood, sampled before any cancer treatment. The origin of the receptors is a male donor at least 60 years old with stage III lung adenocarcinoma.

This chain connects TRBV18 to TRBJ1-6, with D hard to call. The CDR3 contains 16 residues. The V end lost 5 bases, the J end lost 9 bases, and 20 bases lay between the germline ends. The germline CDR1 and CDR2 sequences are KGHSH and LQKENI. CDR3 nucleotide sequence: TGTGCCAGCTCAACGGGATCGGGAATCCCCTTTTCACCCCTCCACTTT. Its protein is CASSTGSGIPFSPLHF.

This clone appeared once. This chain links TRBV18 with TRBJ1-2, with D tentatively TRBD1 (5 bases). Trimming removed 5 bases from V and 4 bases from J, with 17 bases in between. Germline V gene sequence: CDR1 KGHSH, CDR2 LQKENI. This CDR3 has 15 residues. This CDR3 reads CASSAQRSGTYGYTF. CDR3 sequence (DNA): TGTGCCAGCTCAGCGCAGCGGTCAGGGACCTATGGCTACACCTTC.

The chain carries TRBV2 and TRBJ2-7; 7 bases agree with TRBD1. J was trimmed by 3 bases and V by 9 bases; bases with no gene match: 2. The CDR3 consists of 11 residues. Germline V gives CDR1 SNHLY, CDR2 FYNNEI. The CDR3: CASAGGYEQYF. As DNA, the CDR3 is TGTGCCAGTGCAGGGGGCTACGAGCAGTACTTC.

The chain is built from TRBV19 and TRBJ1-2; D call uncertain. Germline assignment: CDR1 LNHDA and CDR2 SQIVND (reference sequence). V lost 3 bases and J 0 bases, leaving 11 bases between the germline ends. CDR3 length equals 15 residues. CDR3 nucleotide sequence: TGTGCCAGTAGTATTGGTCTGCACCCTAACTATGGCTACACCTTC. This encodes CASSIGLHPNYGYTF.

The rearrangement joins TRBV2 to TRBJ2-1; D unresolved. This CDR3 has 14 residues. Germline CDR1 reads SNHLY; CDR2 reads FYNNEI. V was shortened by 2 bases and J by 6 bases, with 11 bases between the two germline ends. The CDR3 sequence: CASSENFPSNEQFF. CDR3 in DNA: TGTGCCAGCAGTGAAAACTTCCCCTCCAATGAGCAGTTCTTC.

The CDR3 nucleotides are TGTGCCAGCAGTTACTCCTTGGACAGAGCAGATACGCAGTATTTT. Its translation: CASSYSLDRADTQYF. The chain is built from TRBV6-5 and TRBJ2-3; a possible D gene is TRBD1 (6 bases). The CDR3 spans 15 residues. V lost 0 bases and J 4 bases, leaving 11 bases between the germline ends. The V gene's germline CDR1 is MNHEY and CDR2 SVGAGI.

V usage is TRBV6-6 and J usage is TRBJ1-1; the match to TRBD1 covers 7 bases. The V segment lost 6 bases and the J segment 3 bases; nucleotides outside the gene matches: 4. Germline CDR1 MNHNY, CDR2 SVGAGI (reference sequence). The CDR3 consists of 13 residues. The CDR3 is CASRDRTDTEAFF. CDR3 nucleotides: TGTGCCAGCAGGGACAGGACAGACACTGAAGCTTTCTTT.

V is TRBV9 and J is TRBJ1-1; D is perhaps TRBD1 (5 bases). The V end lost 1 base, the J end lost 1 base, and 8 bases lay between the germline ends. CDR3 length: 14 residues. Germline CDR1 is SGDLS and CDR2 is YYNGEE. The CDR3 sequence: CASSVYRSNTEAFF. CDR3 sequence (DNA): TGTGCCAGCAGCGTATACAGGTCGAACACTGAAGCTTTCTTT. The full variable domain, with the rest looked up from reference TRBV9 and TRBJ1-1, is DSGVTQTPKHLITATGQRVTLRCSPRSGDLSVYWYQQSLDQGLQFLIQYYNGEERAKGNILERFSAQQFPDLHSELNLSSLELGDSALYFCASSVYRSNTEAFFGQGTRLTVV.

The chain joins TRBV6-5 to TRBJ1-6; possible D gene TRBD1, 5 bases. The V end was cut by 7 bases, the J end by 8 bases, with 15 bases between. This CDR3 is 14 amino acids long. Germline V gene data show CDR1 as MNHEY and CDR2 as SVGAGI. This CDR3 reads CASIRRTGDSPLHF. The DNA for the CDR3 is TGTGCCAGCATCCGCCGGACGGGGGATTCACCCCTCCACTTT.

The chain employs TRBV10-3 and TRBJ1-1, with a tentative D call TRBD1 (6 bases). The CDR3 is 13 amino acids. Germline lookup yields CDR1 ENHRY and CDR2 SYGVKD. V was trimmed by 5 bases and J by 7 bases, leaving 14 bases between them. The CDR3 is CAISRTETFEAFF. CDR3 nucleotides: TGTGCCATCAGTCGGACAGAAACATTTGAAGCTTTCTTT.

This rearrangement joins TRBV30 to TRBJ1-4; TRBD1 might be the D (5 bases). CDR1 GTSNPN and CDR2 SVGIG come from the germline V gene (reference sequence). Trimming took off 4 bases at V and 7 bases at J, with 16 bases between the two ends. The CDR3 spans 14 residues. The CDR3, as DNA: TGTGCCTGGACGGTCCAGGGCATGGGTGAAAAACTGTTTTTT. Its translation is CAWTVQGMGEKLFF.

The chain combines TRBV30 with TRBJ2-7; no clear D. The CDR3 is made up of 11 amino acids. With 5 bases removed from V and 2 bases from J, the gap between germline ends came to 7 bases. Germline V gives CDR1 GTSNPN, CDR2 SVGIG (reference sequence). Here the CDR3 DNA reads TGTGCCTGGTCCGCGGCCTACGAGCAGTACTTC. This encodes CAWSAAYEQYF.